This is a list of T cell receptor beta chains from one sample in a study of vaccination effects on CD4 cells after COVID-19. The data were produced by immunoSEQ multiplex PCR, yet TCRdb's version contains in-frame clones alone and is incomplete. The table records roughly 25,000 clones, around 70% of them present only once. Their specific antigens are unknown. Sequenced material: CD4+ T cells from PBMCs cultured with SARS-CoV-2 spike peptides, taken before COVID-19 vaccination. These receptors were collected from a human donor who received a COVID-19 vaccine. Both conserved end residues are part of each CDR3. The order of the fields is J gene, V gene, CDR3 length, CDR3 protein.

J: TRBJ2-7; V: TRBV19; length: 14; CDR3: CASSIAGQTYEQYF
J: TRBJ2-6; V: TRBV29-1; length: 14; CDR3: CSAAVGSGANVLTF
J: TRBJ2-7; V: TRBV11-2; length: 14; CDR3: CASSTGWVAPEQYF
J: TRBJ1-3; V: TRBV19; length: 16; CDR3: CASSLRQGAFRNTIYF
J: TRBJ2-5; V: TRBV18; length: 13; CDR3: CASSPSSGETQYF
J: TRBJ2-6; V: TRBV2; length: 13; CDR3: CASSPVWANVLTF
J: TRBJ2-1; V: TRBV2; length: 11; CDR3: CASKKLDEQFF
J: TRBJ2-2; V: TRBV7-9; length: 16; CDR3: CASSLSGGPVPGGLFF
J: TRBJ2-5; V: TRBV9; length: 16; CDR3: CASSVGAGVGGETQYF
J: TRBJ1-2; V: TRBV6-2/TRBV6-3; length: 17; CDR3: CASSYILGDPRNYGYTF
J: TRBJ2-1; V: TRBV24-1; length: 15; CDR3: CATSRGGRDYNEQFF
J: TRBJ1-1; V: TRBV11-2; length: 14; CDR3: CASSNGQLNTEAFF
J: TRBJ1-5; V: TRBV6-4; length: 17; CDR3: CASSDHGQGRGNQPQHF
J: TRBJ2-1; V: TRBV18; length: 15; CDR3: CASSPKASSYNEQFF
J: TRBJ2-7; V: TRBV19; length: 14; CDR3: CASVTGGPSYEQYF
J: TRBJ1-1; V: TRBV27; length: 13; CDR3: CASSPSGRRLAFF
J: TRBJ2-7; V: TRBV6-5; length: 15; CDR3: CASRLAAGYSYEQYF
J: TRBJ1-5; V: TRBV5-6; length: 15; CDR3: CASSFRGGGNQPQHF
J: TRBJ2-3; V: TRBV10-3; length: 13; CDR3: CAITLRDGDTQYF
J: TRBJ1-3; V: TRBV4-1; length: 15; CDR3: CASRPDRDPRNTIYF
J: TRBJ1-5; V: TRBV11-2; length: 15; CDR3: CASSLDRGQGQPQHF
J: TRBJ1-2; V: TRBV27; length: 14; CDR3: CASSDILGGSRYTF
J: TRBJ2-3; V: TRBV4-2; length: 16; CDR3: CASSHWGGGDTDTQYF
J: TRBJ2-6; V: TRBV7-7; length: 15; CDR3: CASSLAGAGANVLTF
J: TRBJ2-7; V: TRBV27; length: 14; CDR3: CASRWEQGDYEQYF
J: TRBJ2-1; V: TRBV3-1/TRBV3-2; length: 16; CDR3: CASSRKAGGPHNEQFF
J: TRBJ2-5; V: TRBV6-2/TRBV6-3; length: 13; CDR3: CASSYHPQETQYF
J: TRBJ2-7; V: TRBV5-1; length: 13; CDR3: CASRVQGGAEQYF
J: TRBJ1-2; V: TRBV18; length: 13; CDR3: CASSPSENYGYTF
J: TRBJ2-1; V: TRBV2; length: 14; CDR3: CASRGLAAFNEQFF
J: TRBJ1-2; V: TRBV19; length: 16; CDR3: CASSILGTGPNYGYTF
J: TRBJ1-2; V: TRBV5-1; length: 15; CDR3: CASSPSGEGARGYTF
J: TRBJ2-6; V: TRBV7-8; length: 17; CDR3: CASSLRQGRSGANVLTF
J: TRBJ2-1; V: TRBV19; length: 15; CDR3: CASSFTSGGRNEQFF
J: TRBJ1-2; V: TRBV11-2; length: 13; CDR3: CASSPQGHYGYTF
J: TRBJ2-1; V: TRBV5-8; length: 13; CDR3: CASSLIRGGEQFF
J: TRBJ2-7; V: TRBV3-1/TRBV3-2; length: 17; CDR3: CASTPRGRGFSSYEQYF
J: TRBJ2-7; V: TRBV27; length: 17; CDR3: CASSQKGTGVRDYEQYF
J: TRBJ2-5; V: TRBV30; length: 11; CDR3: CAWSGQETQYF
J: TRBJ1-4; V: TRBV18; length: 14; CDR3: CASSPRTELDKLFF
J: TRBJ1-6; V: TRBV6-1; length: 15; CDR3: CASSEARTGRSPLHF
J: TRBJ2-7; V: TRBV21-1; length: 18; CDR3: CASTKQIPLRTPFCEQYF
J: TRBJ2-3; V: TRBV2; length: 14; CDR3: CASTVGPKSDTQYF
J: TRBJ2-1; V: TRBV6-1; length: 16; CDR3: CASSEAPSGIGNEQFF
J: TRBJ2-1; V: TRBV6-2/TRBV6-3; length: 11; CDR3: CASSYLSEQFF
J: TRBJ2-7; V: TRBV27; length: 15; CDR3: CASSVGTGGFYEQYF
J: TRBJ1-1; V: TRBV7-6; length: 16; CDR3: CASSLRPLASNTEAFF
J: TRBJ2-3; V: TRBV24-1; length: 12; CDR3: CATSDFTDTQYF
J: TRBJ2-3; V: TRBV6-5; length: 13; CDR3: CASVLAGSDTQYF
J: TRBJ1-1; V: TRBV30; length: 14; CDR3: CAWSAPDRVKEAFF
J: TRBJ2-3; V: TRBV2; length: 14; CDR3: CASNLDRGTDTQYF
J: TRBJ2-7; V: TRBV20-1; length: 14; CDR3: CSASLTSSSYEQYF
J: TRBJ1-1; V: TRBV12-5; length: 18; CDR3: CASGLVPGTGGEDTEAFF
J: TRBJ2-7; V: TRBV19; length: 14; CDR3: CASSISGLEYEQYF
J: TRBJ1-2; V: TRBV5-4; length: 15; CDR3: CASSLSQASNYGYTF